A selection of T cell receptor beta chains follows, all from one sample in a study of post-analysis software for immune sequencing data. TCRdb redid the calling of the PCR reads with MiXCR, one entry per CDR3 protein. The sample holds over 150,000 distinct CDR3 sequences, around 28% seen once. Sequencing input: blood. Every receptor here comes from a girl between 10 and 17 years old with multiple sclerosis. CDR3s include the opening cysteine and the closing phenylalanine or tryptophan. D genes are given only for firm matches. Clone size is shown for a subset of rows, as once, few, many or a class of expanded clone.

size: few; V: TRBV27; D: NA; CDR3: CASSYYGRAGQPQHF
size: many; V: TRBV18; D: NA; CDR3: CASSLRAVTYEQYF
size: few; V: TRBV5-5; D: TRBD1; CDR3: CASSLGDREGEGYTF
size: NA; V: TRBV10-3; D: NA; CDR3: CAISTELTKNIQYF
size: many; V: TRBV7-2; D: NA; CDR3: CASSLGAPDYNEQFF
size: NA; V: TRBV12-3/TRBV12-4; D: NA; CDR3: CASKTGSTIYF
size: NA; V: TRBV11-2; D: TRBD1; CDR3: CASSGGPGTGGYEQYF
size: NA; V: TRBV4-1; D: NA; CDR3: CASSQDGYSGISNQPQHF
size: many; V: TRBV5-1; D: NA; CDR3: CASSRTTDTQYF
size: many; V: TRBV20-1; D: TRBD2; CDR3: CSAVGASGSNEQFF
size: few; V: TRBV28; D: NA; CDR3: CASSLPDRVQYF
size: many; V: TRBV6-1; D: NA; CDR3: CASSEMGGINEQYF
size: many; V: TRBV6-2/TRBV6-3; D: TRBD2; CDR3: CASSYGTSGSYEQYF
size: many; V: TRBV15; D: TRBD1; CDR3: CATSRVRGQGNNEQFF
size: NA; V: TRBV2; D: TRBD1; CDR3: CASSYTGEGYTF
size: NA; V: TRBV30; D: NA; CDR3: CAWSQGQIEKLFF
size: many; V: TRBV29-1; D: TRBD1; CDR3: CSSNRGTGQYNEQFF
size: NA; V: TRBV30; D: TRBD1; CDR3: CAWENGDRVSSPLHF
size: NA; V: TRBV2; D: NA; CDR3: CASKTSGRREKLFF